The 13 T cell receptor beta chains below come from one sample, sequenced in a study of T-cell reconstitution after alpha-beta-depleted transplantation in children. The library targeted TCRbeta and was prepared with unique molecular identifiers. TCRdb re-called the PCR reads with MiXCR, one entry per CDR3 protein. The table shows fewer than 550,000 distinct CDR3 sequences, with about an eighth occurring only once. The specimen was PBMCs, mostly from graft donor cells, collected 180 days after TCRalphabeta/CD19-depleted stem cell transplant. The source is a female patient aged 2-15 years who had a stem cell transplant for aplastic anemia, so the T cells may come from the graft donor.

The rearrangement uses TRBV6-2 or TRBV6-3 and TRBJ1-5, with 7 nucleotides matching TRBD1. CDR1 is MNHEY and CDR2 is SVGEGT in the germline V gene. The CDR3 consists of 16 residues. The junction had 10 bases not matched to a gene; V was cut back by 6 bases and J by 2 bases. The CDR3 bases are TGTGCCAGCAGATTTTCAGGGGGTCGGGGCAATCAGCCCCAGCATTTT. Amino acid sequence: CASRFSGGRGNQPQHF.

This chain uses TRBV27 with TRBJ2-7; 9 nucleotides line up with TRBD2. The length of the CDR3 is 15 residues. The germline V gene encodes CDR1 MNHEY and CDR2 SMNVEV (reference sequence). Trimming at V came to 7 bases and at J to 0 bases, leaving 7 bases not matched to a gene. CDR3 in DNA: TGTGCCAGCACTCTCAATAGCGGGAGCTCCTACGAGCAGTACTTC. Amino acid sequence: CASTLNSGSSYEQYF.

The chain combines TRBV10-3 with TRBJ2-3; either TRBD1 or TRBD2 may supply D (6 bases each). The length of the CDR3 is 13 residues. Germline V lookup: CDR1 ENHRY, CDR2 SYGVKD. V was clipped by 10 bases and J by 2 bases, with 13 bases between them. Here the CDR3 reads CATGGRTTDTQYF. DNA of the CDR3: TGTGCCACCGGGGGCAGAACCACAGATACGCAGTATTTT.

This chain joins TRBV6-2 or TRBV6-3 and TRBJ1-1; TRBD1 aligns across 10 bases. With V trimmed by 6 bases and J by 7 bases, 5 bases remained unmatched. CDR3 length equals 13 residues. Germline-derived CDR1 and CDR2 are MNHEY and SVGEGT. This chain's CDR3 is CASSSGTGVEAFF. CDR3 sequence (DNA): TGTGCCAGCAGCTCCGGGACAGGGGTTGAAGCTTTCTTT.

This chain uses TRBV4-1 with TRBJ1-6; 11 nucleotides align to TRBD1. Germline assignment: CDR1 MGHRA and CDR2 YSYEKL. CDR3 length: 19 amino acids. Trimming cost V 1 base and J 5 bases; bases outside gene matches: 10. The chain's CDR3 is CASSQGGAGTGGNNSPLHF. The CDR3 bases are TGCGCCAGCAGCCAAGGAGGTGCCGGGACAGGGGGAAATAATTCACCCCTCCACTTT.

This clonotype was seen ten or more times. The rearrangement joins TRBV20-1 to TRBJ1-4; D possibly corresponds to TRBD1 (6 bases). The germline V gene encodes CDR1 DFQATT and CDR2 SNEGSKA (reference sequence). V was cut by 6 bases and J by 6 bases, with 17 bases left in between. The CDR3 contains 14 residues. The CDR3 DNA reads TGCAGTGCCGCGAGGACAGCCGGTCATGAAAAACTGTTTTTT. It translates to CSAARTAGHEKLFF.

This chain connects TRBV7-8 to TRBJ2-7; D may correspond to TRBD1 or TRBD2 (5 bases each). CDR1 and CDR2 from the germline V gene are SGHVS and FQNEAQ. The V and J ends lost 6 bases and 2 bases respectively, with 14 bases between them. This CDR3 has 14 amino acids. For the CDR3, the DNA is TGTGCCAGCAGGCCCCGGGGCAGCACCTACGAGCAGTACTTC. Translated, it gives CASRPRGSTYEQYF. The entire variable domain, with the rest obtained from reference TRBV7-8 and TRBJ2-7, is as follows: GAGVSQSPRYKVAKRGQDVALRCDPISGHVSLFWYQQALGQGPEFLTYFQNEAQLDKSGLPSDRFFAERPEGSVSTLKIQRTQQEDSAVYLCASRPRGSTYEQYFGPGTRLTVT.

Only a few counts were recorded for this clonotype. This rearrangement joins TRBV12-3 or TRBV12-4 to TRBJ2-3, with TRBD1 as a possible D gene (6 bases). CDR3 length: 14 amino acids. V lost 6 bases, J lost 7 bases, and 17 bases lay in between. The CDR3 protein is CASSYPTGKNTQYF. CDR3 coding DNA: TGTGCCAGCAGCTACCCTACAGGGAAGAATACGCAGTATTTT.

A few counts support this clonotype. This sequence joins TRBV24-1 and TRBJ2-1, with TRBD2 identical over 14 bases. The germline V gene has CDR1 KGHDR and CDR2 SFDVKD. J gave up 6 bases and V 7 bases, and 1 base lay outside the gene matches. CDR3 length: 14 residues. The CDR3 DNA reads TGTGCCACCAGCGGACTAGCGGGAGGCAATGAGCAGTTCTTC. Translation gives CATSGLAGGNEQFF.

This chain uses TRBV6-2 or TRBV6-3 with TRBJ2-7; perhaps D is TRBD1 or TRBD2 (5 bases each). The CDR3 has 14 residues. V was clipped by 6 bases and J by 6 bases, with 18 bases between them. Germline CDR1 reads MNHEY; CDR2 reads SVGEGT. The CDR3 here is CASSLSGTQGEQYF. DNA for the CDR3: TGTGCCAGCAGCCTTTCCGGGACCCAGGGCGAGCAGTACTTC.

The genes are TRBV10-3 and TRBJ2-7; possibly TRBD1 or TRBD2 for D (5 bases each). This CDR3 is built from 11 residues. CDR1 ENHRY and CDR2 SYGVKD come from the germline V gene. The CDR3 here is CATAWGYDQYV. DNA of the CDR3: TGTGCCACGGCGTGGGGGTACGACCAGTACGTC.

In the case of this clonotype: An end of the junction differs from the germline gene, which may be a read error. V gene TRBV5-1 combines with J gene TRBJ2-3, with TRBD2 matching 11 bases. This CDR3 comprises 17 residues. The germline V gene encodes CDR1 SGHRS and CDR2 YFSETQ. The CDR3 nucleotides read TGCTCCAGCAGCAGCAGAGTAGCGGGAGGGCCCGCAGATACGCAGTATTTT. Protein: CSSSSRVAGGPADTQYF.

The V gene is TRBV20-1, the J gene TRBJ2-3; D not resolved. The CDR3 consists of 11 residues. Germline V gene sequence: CDR1 DFQATT, CDR2 SNEGSKA (reference sequence). Trimming removed 8 bases at V and 6 bases at J, with 12 bases between. CDR3 sequence: CSYLLGDTQYF. The DNA of the CDR3 is TGCAGTTACCTCCTGGGGGATACGCAGTATTTT.